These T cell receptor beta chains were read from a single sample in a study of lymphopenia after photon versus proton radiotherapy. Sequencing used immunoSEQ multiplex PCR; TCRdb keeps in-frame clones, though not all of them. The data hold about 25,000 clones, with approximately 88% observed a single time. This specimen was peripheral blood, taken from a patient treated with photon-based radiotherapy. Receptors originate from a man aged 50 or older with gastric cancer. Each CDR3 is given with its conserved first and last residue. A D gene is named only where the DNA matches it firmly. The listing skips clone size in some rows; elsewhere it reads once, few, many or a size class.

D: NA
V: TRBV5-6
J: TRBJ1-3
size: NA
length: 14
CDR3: CASSLVQGGNTIYF
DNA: TGTGCCAGCAGCTTGGTGCAGGGTGGAAACACCATATATTTT

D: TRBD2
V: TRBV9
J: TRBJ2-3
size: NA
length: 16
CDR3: CASSPWVAGGPDTQYF
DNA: TGTGCCAGCAGCCCCTGGGTAGCGGGGGGGCCCGATACGCAGTATTTT

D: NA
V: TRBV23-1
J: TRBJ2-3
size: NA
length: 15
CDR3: CASSRTPGRTDTQYF
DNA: TGCGCCAGCAGTCGTACGCCGGGCCGCACAGATACGCAGTATTTT

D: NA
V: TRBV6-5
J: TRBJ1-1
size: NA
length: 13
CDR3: CASSSFGLYEAFF
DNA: TGTGCCAGCAGTTCTTTTGGTCTCTATGAAGCTTTCTTT

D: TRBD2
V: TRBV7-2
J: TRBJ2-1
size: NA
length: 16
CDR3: CASSLVWTSGYNEQFF
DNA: TGTGCCAGCAGCTTAGTTTGGACTAGCGGGTACAATGAGCAGTTCTTC

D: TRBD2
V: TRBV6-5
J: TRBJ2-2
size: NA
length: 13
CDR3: CAVGGLNTGELFF
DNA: TGTGCCGTGGGGGGGTTGAACACCGGGGAGCTGTTTTTT

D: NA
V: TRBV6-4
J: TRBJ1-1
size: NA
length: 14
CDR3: CASSPTDRNTEAFF
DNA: TGTGCCAGCAGTCCAACTGACAGGAACACTGAAGCTTTCTTT

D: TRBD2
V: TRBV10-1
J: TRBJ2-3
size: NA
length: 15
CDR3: CASSPRAGVTDTQYF
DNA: TGCGCCAGCAGTCCACGAGCGGGGGTAACAGATACGCAGTATTTT

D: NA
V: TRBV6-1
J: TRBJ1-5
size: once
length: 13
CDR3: CASVGQTNQPQHF
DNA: TGTGCCAGCGTTGGACAGACAAATCAGCCCCAGCATTTT

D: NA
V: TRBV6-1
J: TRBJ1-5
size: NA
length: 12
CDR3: CASSQGNQPQHF
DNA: TGTGCCAGCAGTCAAGGCAATCAGCCCCAGCATTTT

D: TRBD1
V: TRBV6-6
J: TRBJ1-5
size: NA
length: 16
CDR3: CASSYGTGGFNQPQHF
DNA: TGTGCCAGCAGTTACGGTACAGGGGGCTTCAATCAGCCCCAGCATTTT

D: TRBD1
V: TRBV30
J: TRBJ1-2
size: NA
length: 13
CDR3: CAWSHRGENGYTF
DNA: TGTGCCTGGAGTCACAGGGGAGAGAATGGCTACACCTTC

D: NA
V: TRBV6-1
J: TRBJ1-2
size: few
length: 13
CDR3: CASSDYPGYGYTF
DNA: TGTGCCAGCAGTGACTACCCTGGGTATGGCTACACCTTC

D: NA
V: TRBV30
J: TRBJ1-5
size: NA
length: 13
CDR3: CAWGRVGDGPQHF
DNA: TGTGCCTGGGGCAGGGTTGGGGACGGGCCCCAGCATTTT